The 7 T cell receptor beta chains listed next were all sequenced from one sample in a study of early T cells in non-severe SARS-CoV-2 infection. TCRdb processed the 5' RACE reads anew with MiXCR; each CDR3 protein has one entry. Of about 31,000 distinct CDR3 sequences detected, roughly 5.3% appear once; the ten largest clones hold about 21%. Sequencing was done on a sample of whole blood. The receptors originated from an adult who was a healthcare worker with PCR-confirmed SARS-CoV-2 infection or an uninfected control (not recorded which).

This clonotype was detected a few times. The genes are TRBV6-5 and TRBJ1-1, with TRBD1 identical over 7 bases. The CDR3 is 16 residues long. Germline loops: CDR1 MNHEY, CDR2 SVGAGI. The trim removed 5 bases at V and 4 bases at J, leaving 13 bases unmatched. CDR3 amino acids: CASSPLKTGRGTEAFF. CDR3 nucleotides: TGTGCCAGCAGTCCCCTAAAGACAGGGAGAGGCACTGAAGCTTTCTTT.

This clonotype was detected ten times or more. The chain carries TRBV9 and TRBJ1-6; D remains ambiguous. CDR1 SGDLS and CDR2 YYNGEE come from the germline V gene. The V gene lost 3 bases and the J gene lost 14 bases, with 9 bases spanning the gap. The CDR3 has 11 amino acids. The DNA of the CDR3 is TGTGCCAGCAGCGCGGGAGAGGCCCTCCACTTT. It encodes CASSAGEALHF.

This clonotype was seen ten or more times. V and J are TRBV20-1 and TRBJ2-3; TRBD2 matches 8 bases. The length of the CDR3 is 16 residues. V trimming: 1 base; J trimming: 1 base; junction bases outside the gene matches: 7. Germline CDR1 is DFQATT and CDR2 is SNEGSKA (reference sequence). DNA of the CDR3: TGCAGTGCTAGAGTCATGGGGCGGGAGGGCACAGATACGCAGTATTTT. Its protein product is CSARVMGREGTDTQYF.

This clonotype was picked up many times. CDR3 DNA sequence: TGTGCCAGCTCACGGGACAGGGCGGCTGGCTACACCTTC. Its protein product is CASSRDRAAGYTF. The chain links TRBV18 to TRBJ1-2; 9 positions match TRBD1. CDR3 length equals 13 residues. Trimming at V came to 4 bases and at J to 7 bases, leaving 4 bases not matched to a gene. Germline CDR1 KGHSH, CDR2 LQKENI.

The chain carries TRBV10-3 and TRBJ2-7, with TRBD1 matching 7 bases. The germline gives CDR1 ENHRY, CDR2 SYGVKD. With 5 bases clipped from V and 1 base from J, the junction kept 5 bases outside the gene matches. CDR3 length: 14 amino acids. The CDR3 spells CAISPTGESYEQYF. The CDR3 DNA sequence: TGTGCCATCAGTCCTACAGGGGAATCCTACGAGCAGTACTTC.

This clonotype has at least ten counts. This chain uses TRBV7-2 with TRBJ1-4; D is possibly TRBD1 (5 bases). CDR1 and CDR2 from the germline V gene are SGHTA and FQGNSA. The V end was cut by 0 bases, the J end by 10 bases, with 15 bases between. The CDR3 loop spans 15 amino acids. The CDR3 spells CASSLAGGSGGKLFF. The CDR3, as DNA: TGTGCCAGCAGCTTAGCGGGGGGAAGCGGCGGAAAACTGTTTTTT. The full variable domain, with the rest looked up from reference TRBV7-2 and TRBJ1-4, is GAGVSQSPSNKVTEKGKDVELRCDPISGHTALYWYRQSLGQGLEFLIYFQGNSAPDKSGLPSDRFSAERTGGSVSTLTIQRTQQEDSAVYLCASSLAGGSGGKLFFGSGTQLSVL.

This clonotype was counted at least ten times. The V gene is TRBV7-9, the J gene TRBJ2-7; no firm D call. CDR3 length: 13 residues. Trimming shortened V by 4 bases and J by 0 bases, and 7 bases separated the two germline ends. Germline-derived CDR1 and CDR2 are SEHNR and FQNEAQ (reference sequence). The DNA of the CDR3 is TGTGCCAGCAGCTCCAGTTTCTCCTACGAGCAGTACTTC. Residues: CASSSSFSYEQYF.